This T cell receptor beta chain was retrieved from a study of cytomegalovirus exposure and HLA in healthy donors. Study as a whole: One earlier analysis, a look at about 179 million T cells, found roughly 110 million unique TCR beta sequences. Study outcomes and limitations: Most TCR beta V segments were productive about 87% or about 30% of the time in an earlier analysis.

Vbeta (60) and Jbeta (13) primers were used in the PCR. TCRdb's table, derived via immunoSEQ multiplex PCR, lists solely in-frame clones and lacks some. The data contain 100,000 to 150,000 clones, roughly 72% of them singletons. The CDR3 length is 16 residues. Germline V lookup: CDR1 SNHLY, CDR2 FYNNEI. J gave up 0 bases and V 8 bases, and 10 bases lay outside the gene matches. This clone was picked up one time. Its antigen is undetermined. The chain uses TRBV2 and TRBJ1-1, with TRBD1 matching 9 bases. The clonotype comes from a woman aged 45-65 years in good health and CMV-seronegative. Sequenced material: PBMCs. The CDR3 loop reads CASGDPTGGMNTEAFF. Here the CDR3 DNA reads TGTGCCAGCGGGGATCCGACAGGGGGAATGAACACTGAAGCTTTCTTT.